This TCR beta chain was captured in a study of early T cells in non-severe SARS-CoV-2 infection (dated by TCRdb to the early 2020s). With respect to the entire study: Because TCR sequencing was done on bulk RNA from unsorted whole blood, the alpha and beta chains could not be paired.

General findings and caveats noted by the study authors: VDJdb matching was skewed toward anti-spike CD8 responses, so virus-specific expansions were likely underestimated and private and CD4 specificities were missed.

About this clonotype itself: No antigen is known for it. Within one base of it there is no much larger clone, and no base qualities were kept.

To prepare the library, 5' RACE was applied. The data were produced on a NextSeq 500. The TCR library protocol attached unique molecular identifiers to individual cDNA molecules to correct for sequencing error and PCR bias. TCR alpha and beta chains were both sequenced, and the abundances of alpha and beta sequences in each sample were closely correlated with each other. The source study handled its data this way. Decombinator V4 was used to perform V gene, J gene and CDR3 annotation of TCR sequences. TCRs were defined as expanded if a significant change between any two time points was detected under a Poisson model with p below 0.0001. TCR abundances were normalised to the total number of TCRs sequenced per sample and expressed as counts per million. TRAV1-2 paired with TRAJ12, TRAJ20 or TRAJ33 defined MAIT TCRs, while TRAV10 paired with TRAJ18 defined iNKT TCRs. VDJdb, accessed on 1 November 2021, was searched for TCRs annotated for CMV, EBV and SARS-CoV-2, and TCRs annotated for more than one antigen were excluded. TCRdb reprocessing: public reads trimmed at Q25 with fastp, clones called with MiXCR, in-frame beta chains kept. Each CDR3 protein appears once, grouped with its most common genes and DNA. These V and J calls derive from TCRdb rather than the authors' analysis. Counted in this sample were approximately 76,000 distinct CDR3 sequences; over 13% of them appeared once. 3% of the sample is taken by the ten largest.

Trimming costs V 0 bases and J 4 bases, and their ends lie 12 bases apart. The germline V gene gives CDR1 as ENHRY and CDR2 as SYGVKD. The CDR3 runs 15 residues from the cysteine to the phenylalanine. Only the CDR3 portion is preserved as DNA: 45 bases, with reading frame beginning at the first base. The study was a case-control design nested within a healthcare worker cohort in London, UK, with weekly nasopharyngeal swab PCR tests and blood sampling. Between 23 and 31 March 2020, the week of the UK lockdown, healthcare workers were enrolled and then followed up weekly for as long as 16 weeks. This sequence originates from an adult who was a healthcare worker with PCR-confirmed SARS-CoV-2 infection or an uninfected control (not recorded which). The chain uses TRBV10-3 and TRBJ2-5; TRBD1 might be the D gene, on 7 matching bases. Sequencing was done on a sample of whole blood. The CDR3 region reads CAISESTEGAETQYF. The nucleotide sequence reads TGTGCCATCAGTGAGTCGACGGAGGGGGCAGAGACCCAGTACTTC.